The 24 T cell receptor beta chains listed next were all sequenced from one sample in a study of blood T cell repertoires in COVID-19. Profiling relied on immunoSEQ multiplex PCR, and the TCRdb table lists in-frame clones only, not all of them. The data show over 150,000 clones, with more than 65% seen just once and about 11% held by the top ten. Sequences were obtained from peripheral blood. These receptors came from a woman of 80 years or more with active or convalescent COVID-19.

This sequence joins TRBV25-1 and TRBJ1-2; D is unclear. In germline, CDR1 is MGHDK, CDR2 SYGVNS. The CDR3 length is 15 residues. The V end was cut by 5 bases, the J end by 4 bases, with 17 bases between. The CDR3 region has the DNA TGTGCCAGCAGTTGGGCCGCTACGTCGTTCTATGGCTACACCTTC. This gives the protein CASSWAATSFYGYTF.

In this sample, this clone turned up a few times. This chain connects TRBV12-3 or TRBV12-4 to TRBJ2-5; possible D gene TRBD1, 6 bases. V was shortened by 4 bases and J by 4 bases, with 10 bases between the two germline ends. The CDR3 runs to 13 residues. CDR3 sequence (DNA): TGTGCCAGCAGTTCCATGGGGGCAGAGACCCAGTACTTC. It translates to CASSSMGAETQYF.

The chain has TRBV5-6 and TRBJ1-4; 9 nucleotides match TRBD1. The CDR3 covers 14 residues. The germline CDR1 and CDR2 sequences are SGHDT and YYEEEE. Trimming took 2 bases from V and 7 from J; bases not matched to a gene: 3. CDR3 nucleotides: TGTGCCAGCAGCTTTCCGGGACAGGGTGAAAAACTGTTTTTT. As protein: CASSFPGQGEKLFF.

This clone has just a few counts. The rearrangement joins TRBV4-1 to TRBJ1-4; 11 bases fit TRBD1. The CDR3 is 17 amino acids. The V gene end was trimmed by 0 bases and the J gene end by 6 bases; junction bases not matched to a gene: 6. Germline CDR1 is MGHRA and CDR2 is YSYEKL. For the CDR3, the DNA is TGCGCCAGCAGCCAAGATATTAGGGGACAGGGGGATGAAAAACTGTTTTTT. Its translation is CASSQDIRGQGDEKLFF.

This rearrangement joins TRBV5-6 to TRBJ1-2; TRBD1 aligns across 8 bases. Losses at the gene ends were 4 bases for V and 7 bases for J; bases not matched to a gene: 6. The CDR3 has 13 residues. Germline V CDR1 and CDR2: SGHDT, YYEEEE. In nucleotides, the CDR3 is TGTGCCAGCAGCATGGACAGGGTACGTGGCTACACCTTC. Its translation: CASSMDRVRGYTF.

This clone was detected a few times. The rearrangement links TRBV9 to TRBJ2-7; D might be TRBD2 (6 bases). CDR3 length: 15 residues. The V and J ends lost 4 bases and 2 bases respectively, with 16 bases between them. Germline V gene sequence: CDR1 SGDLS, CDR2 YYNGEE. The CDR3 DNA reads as TGTGCCAGCAGCCCCTCAGCGGGTAGAGCCTACGAGCAGTACTTC. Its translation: CASSPSAGRAYEQYF.

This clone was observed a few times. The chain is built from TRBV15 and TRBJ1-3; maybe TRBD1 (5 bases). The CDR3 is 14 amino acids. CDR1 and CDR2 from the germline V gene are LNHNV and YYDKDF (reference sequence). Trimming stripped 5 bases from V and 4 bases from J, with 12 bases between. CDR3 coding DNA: TGTGCCACCAGCCCCGGGACTTTCGGAAACACCATATATTTT. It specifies CATSPGTFGNTIYF.

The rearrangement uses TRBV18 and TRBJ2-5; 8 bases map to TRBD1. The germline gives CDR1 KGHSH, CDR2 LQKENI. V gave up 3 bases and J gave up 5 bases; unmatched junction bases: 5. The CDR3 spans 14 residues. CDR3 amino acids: CASSPPTGEETQYF. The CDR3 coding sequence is TGTGCCAGCTCACCGCCGACAGGGGAGGAGACCCAGTACTTC. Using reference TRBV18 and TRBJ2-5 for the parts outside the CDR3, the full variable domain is NAGVMQNPRHLVRRRGQEARLRCSPMKGHSHVYWYRQLPEEGLKFMVYLQKENIIDESGMPKERFSAEFPKEGPSILRIQQVVRGDSAAYFCASSPPTGEETQYFGPGTRLLVL.

Written as DNA, the CDR3 is TGTGCCAGCAGCGGGGCACAGGGTAACTCCTACGAGCAGTACTTC. This codes for CASSGAQGNSYEQYF. This sequence joins TRBV11-2 and TRBJ2-7, with D perhaps matching TRBD1 (6 bases). This CDR3 region has 15 residues. Looked up from germline, CDR1 is SGHAT and CDR2 is FQNNGV. V lost 5 bases to trimming and J lost 0 bases, with 14 bases between them.

The CDR3 region is CASSIGGPGETQYF. The CDR3 nucleotides are TGTGCCAGTAGTATAGGAGGGCCGGGAGAGACCCAGTACTTC. The V and J genes are TRBV19 and TRBJ2-5, with D possibly TRBD2 on 5 matching bases. CDR1 is LNHDA and CDR2 is SQIVND in the germline V gene (reference sequence). Trimming cost V 1 base and J 4 bases, with 10 bases left between them. CDR3 size: 14 residues.

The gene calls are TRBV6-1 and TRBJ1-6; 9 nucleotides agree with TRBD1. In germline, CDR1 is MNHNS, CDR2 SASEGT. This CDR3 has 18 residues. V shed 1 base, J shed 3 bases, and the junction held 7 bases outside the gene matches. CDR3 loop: CASSEGWGQGSYNSPLHF. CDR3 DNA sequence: TGTGCCAGCAGTGAAGGGTGGGGACAGGGTAGCTATAATTCACCCCTCCACTTT.

This CDR3 reads CASSQDRRLRNEKLFF. As DNA, the CDR3 is TGTGCCAGCAGCCAAGATAGGCGACTGAGAAATGAAAAACTGTTTTTT. The genes are TRBV3-1 (or the pseudogene TRBV3-2) and TRBJ1-4; D is undetermined. This CDR3 has 16 amino acids. CDR1 is LGHDT, CDR2 YNNKEL, per germline (reference sequence). V lost 0 bases, J lost 5 bases, and 13 bases lay in between.

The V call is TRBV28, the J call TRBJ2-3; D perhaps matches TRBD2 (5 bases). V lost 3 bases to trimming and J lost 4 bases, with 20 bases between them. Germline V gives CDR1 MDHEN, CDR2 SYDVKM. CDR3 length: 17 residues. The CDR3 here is CASSLRRTSSSADTQYF. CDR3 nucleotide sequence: TGTGCCAGCAGTTTGCGGAGGACGAGCTCCTCAGCAGATACGCAGTATTTT.

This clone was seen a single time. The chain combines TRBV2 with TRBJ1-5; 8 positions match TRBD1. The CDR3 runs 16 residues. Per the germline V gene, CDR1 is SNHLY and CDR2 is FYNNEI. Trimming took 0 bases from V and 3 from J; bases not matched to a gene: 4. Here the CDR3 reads CASSEATGDHNQPQHF. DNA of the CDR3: TGTGCCAGCAGTGAAGCGACAGGGGATCACAATCAGCCCCAGCATTTT.

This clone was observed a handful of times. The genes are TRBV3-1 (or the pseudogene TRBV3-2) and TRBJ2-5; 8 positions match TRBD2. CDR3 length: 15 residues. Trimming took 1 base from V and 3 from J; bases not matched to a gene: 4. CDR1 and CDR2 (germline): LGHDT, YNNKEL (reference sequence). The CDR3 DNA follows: TGTGCCAGCAGCCAAGCCGGGACTAGGGAAGAGACCCAGTACTTC. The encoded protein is CASSQAGTREETQYF.

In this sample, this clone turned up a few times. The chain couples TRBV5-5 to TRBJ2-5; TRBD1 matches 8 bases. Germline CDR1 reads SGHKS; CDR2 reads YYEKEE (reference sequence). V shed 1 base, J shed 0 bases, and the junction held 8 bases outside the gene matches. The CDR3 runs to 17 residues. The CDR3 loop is CASSLTGTGLYQETQYF. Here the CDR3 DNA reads TGTGCCAGCAGCTTGACCGGGACAGGACTCTACCAAGAGACCCAGTACTTC.

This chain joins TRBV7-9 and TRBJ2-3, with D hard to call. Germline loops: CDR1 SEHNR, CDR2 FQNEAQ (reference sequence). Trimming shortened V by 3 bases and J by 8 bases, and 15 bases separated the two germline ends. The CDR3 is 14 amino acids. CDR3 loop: CASSFRRVFGTQYF. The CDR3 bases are TGTGCCAGCAGCTTCCGCCGGGTGTTCGGTACGCAGTATTTT.

The DNA for the CDR3 is TGTGCCAGCAGCCAGACCCTAGCGCAGAGCACAGATACGCAGTATTTT. Protein product: CASSQTLAQSTDTQYF. The chain employs TRBV3-1 (or the pseudogene TRBV3-2) and TRBJ2-3, with D perhaps matching TRBD2 (6 bases). Germline V gives CDR1 LGHDT, CDR2 YNNKEL (reference sequence). The V gene lost 3 bases and the J gene lost 0 bases, with 13 bases spanning the gap. CDR3 length: 16 residues.

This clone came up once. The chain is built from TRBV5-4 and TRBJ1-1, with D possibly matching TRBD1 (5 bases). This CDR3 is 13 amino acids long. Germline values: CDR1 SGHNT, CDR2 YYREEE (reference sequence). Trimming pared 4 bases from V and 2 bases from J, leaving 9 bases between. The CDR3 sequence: CASSAQGNTEAFF. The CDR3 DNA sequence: TGTGCCAGCAGCGCGCAGGGAAACACTGAAGCTTTCTTT.

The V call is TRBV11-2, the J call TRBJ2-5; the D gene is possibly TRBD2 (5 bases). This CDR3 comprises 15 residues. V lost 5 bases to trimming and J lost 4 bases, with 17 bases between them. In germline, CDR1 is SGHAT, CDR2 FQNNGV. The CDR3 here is CASSGRASLGETQYF. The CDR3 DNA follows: TGTGCCAGCAGCGGAAGGGCTAGCTTGGGAGAGACCCAGTACTTC. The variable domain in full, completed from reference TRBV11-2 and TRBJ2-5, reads EAGVAQSPRYKIIEKRQSVAFWCNPISGHATLYWYQQILGQGPKLLIQFQNNGVVDDSQLPKDRFSAERLKGVDSTLKIQPAKLEDSAVYLCASSGRASLGETQYFGPGTRLLVL.

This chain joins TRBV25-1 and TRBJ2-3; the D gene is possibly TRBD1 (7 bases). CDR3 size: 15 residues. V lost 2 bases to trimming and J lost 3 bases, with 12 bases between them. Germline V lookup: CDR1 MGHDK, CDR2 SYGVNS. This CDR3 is CASSEQGGWTDTQYF. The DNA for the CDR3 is TGTGCCAGCAGTGAACAGGGGGGATGGACAGATACGCAGTATTTT.

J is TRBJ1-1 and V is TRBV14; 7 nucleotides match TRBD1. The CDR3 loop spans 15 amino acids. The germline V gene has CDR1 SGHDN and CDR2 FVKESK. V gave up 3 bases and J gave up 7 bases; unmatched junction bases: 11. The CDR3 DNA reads TGTGCCAGCAGCCAGGTTGGACAGGCGTCTTATGAAGCTTTCTTT. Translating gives CASSQVGQASYEAFF.

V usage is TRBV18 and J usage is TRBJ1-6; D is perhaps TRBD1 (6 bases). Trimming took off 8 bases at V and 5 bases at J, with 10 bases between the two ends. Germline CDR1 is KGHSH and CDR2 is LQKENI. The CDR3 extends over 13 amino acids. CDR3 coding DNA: TGTGCCAGCGCGGACAGCGATAATTCACCCCTCCACTTT. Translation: CASADSDNSPLHF. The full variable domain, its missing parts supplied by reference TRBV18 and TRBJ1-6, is NAGVMQNPRHLVRRRGQEARLRCSPMKGHSHVYWYRQLPEEGLKFMVYLQKENIIDESGMPKERFSAEFPKEGPSILRIQQVVRGDSAAYFCASADSDNSPLHFGNGTRLTVT.

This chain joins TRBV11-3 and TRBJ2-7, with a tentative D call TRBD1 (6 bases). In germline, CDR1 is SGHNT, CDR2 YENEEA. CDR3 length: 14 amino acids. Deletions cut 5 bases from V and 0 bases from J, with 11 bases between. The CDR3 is CASSKGQSSYEQYF. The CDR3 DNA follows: TGTGCCAGCAGCAAAGGACAGAGCTCCTACGAGCAGTACTTC.